The 8 T cell receptor beta chains presented below share a single source sample, sequenced in a study of cytomegalovirus exposure and HLA in healthy donors. Primers for the PCR totalled 60 Vbeta and 13 Jbeta. Only in-frame clones appear in the TCRdb table, and some are missing; sequencing was by immunoSEQ multiplex PCR. The sample records over 250,000 clones, under 80% being singletons. What was sequenced was PBMCs. The source of these receptors is a female donor in good health and CMV-seronegative.

This clone was observed a single time. V is TRBV6-1 and J is TRBJ2-1; 12 nucleotides agree with TRBD2. V shed 6 bases and J 5 bases; nucleotides not matched to a gene: 5. Per germline, CDR1 MNHNS and CDR2 SASEGT. This CDR3 contains 15 residues. The CDR3 spells CASSPSGRANNEQFF. CDR3 bases: TGTGCCAGCAGCCCTAGCGGGAGGGCCAACAATGAGCAGTTCTTC.

This sequence joins TRBV11-2 and TRBJ2-7; 14 nucleotides align to TRBD2. The CDR3 has 17 amino acids. Germline trimming cut 5 bases from V and 5 bases from J; bases unmatched to any gene: 11. Germline V gene sequence: CDR1 SGHAT, CDR2 FQNNGV. CDR3 sequence: CASSPPGLAGVNHEQYF. CDR3 DNA: TGTGCCAGCAGCCCTCCGGGACTAGCGGGAGTAAATCACGAGCAGTACTTC.

J is TRBJ1-5 and V is TRBV21-1; TRBD1 is the table's D call, not checked against the DNA. TRBV21-1 is recorded as a pseudogene. The CDR3 is 18 amino acids. In nucleotides, the CDR3 is TGTGCCAGCAGCACCCGCGACAGGGGGGGATATAGCAATCAGCCCCAGCATTTT. It translates to CASSTRDRGGYSNQPQHF.

This sequence joins TRBV2 and TRBJ1-5; 7 nucleotides match TRBD1. Trimming took 7 bases from V and 7 from J; bases not matched to a gene: 7. CDR3 size: 13 residues. Germline CDR1 SNHLY, CDR2 FYNNEI. The DNA for the CDR3 is TGTGCCAGCAACAGACAGGGTGGACAGCCCCAGCATTTT. The encoded protein is CASNRQGGQPQHF.

V and J are TRBV6-1 and TRBJ2-3; 7 bases map to TRBD2. The CDR3 length is 15 residues. Losses at the gene ends were 3 bases for V and 6 bases for J; bases not matched to a gene: 9. Germline values: CDR1 MNHNS, CDR2 SASEGT. The CDR3 sequence is CASSDDALGGDTQYF. In DNA, the CDR3 is TGTGCCAGCAGTGATGACGCCCTGGGAGGGGATACGCAGTATTTT.

V is TRBV27 and J is TRBJ1-5; D is unclear. The V end lost 5 bases, the J end lost 6 bases, and 20 bases lay between the germline ends. Germline loops: CDR1 MNHEY, CDR2 SMNVEV (reference sequence). The CDR3 sequence is 16 residues long. This CDR3 is CASSPLPAGPTQPQHF. As DNA, the CDR3 is TGTGCCAGCAGTCCCCTTCCGGCAGGCCCCACTCAGCCCCAGCATTTT.

This chain uses TRBV7-6 with TRBJ2-7, with TRBD2 identical over 10 bases. Per germline, CDR1 SGHVS and CDR2 FNYEAQ. V trimming: 6 bases; J trimming: 0 bases; junction bases outside the gene matches: 11. This CDR3 region has 17 residues. In nucleotides, the CDR3 is TGTGCCAGCAGAAAGGGGACTAGCGCCGCAAGCTCCTACGAGCAGTACTTC. Translated: CASRKGTSAASSYEQYF.

This chain uses TRBV19 with TRBJ1-4, with a tentative D call TRBD1 (6 bases). This CDR3 is built from 15 residues. Germline V gene lookup returns CDR1 LNHDA and CDR2 SQIVND (reference sequence). Trimming removed 5 bases from V and 6 bases from J, with 16 bases in between. DNA of the CDR3: TGTGCCAGTAGTCCAACGCCGTGGGGGCATGAAAAACTGTTTTTT. Its protein is CASSPTPWGHEKLFF.